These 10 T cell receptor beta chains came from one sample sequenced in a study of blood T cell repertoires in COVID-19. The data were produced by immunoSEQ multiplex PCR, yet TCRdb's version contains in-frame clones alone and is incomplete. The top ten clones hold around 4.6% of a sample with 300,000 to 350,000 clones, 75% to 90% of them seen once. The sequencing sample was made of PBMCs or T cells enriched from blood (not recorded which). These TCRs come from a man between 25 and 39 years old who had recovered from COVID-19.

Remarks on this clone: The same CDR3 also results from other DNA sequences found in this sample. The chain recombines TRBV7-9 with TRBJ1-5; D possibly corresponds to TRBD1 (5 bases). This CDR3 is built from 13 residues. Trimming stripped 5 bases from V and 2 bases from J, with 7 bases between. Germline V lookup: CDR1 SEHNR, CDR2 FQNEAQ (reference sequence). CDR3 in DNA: TGTGCCAGCAGCCGGGGGGGCAATCAGCCCCAGCATTTT. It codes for CASSRGGNQPQHF.

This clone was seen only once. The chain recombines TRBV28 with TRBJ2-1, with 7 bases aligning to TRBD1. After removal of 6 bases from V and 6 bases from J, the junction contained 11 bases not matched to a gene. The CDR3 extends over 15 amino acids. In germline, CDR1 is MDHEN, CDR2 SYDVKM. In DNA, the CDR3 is TGTGCCAGCAGCCCAACGACAGGGTTGGGCAATGAGCAGTTCTTC. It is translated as CASSPTTGLGNEQFF.

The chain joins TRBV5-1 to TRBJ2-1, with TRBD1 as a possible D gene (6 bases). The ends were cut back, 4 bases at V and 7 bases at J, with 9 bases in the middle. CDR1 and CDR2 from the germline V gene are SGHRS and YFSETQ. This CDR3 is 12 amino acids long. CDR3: CASSTGTNEQFF. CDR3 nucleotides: TGCGCCAGCAGCACCGGGACAAATGAGCAGTTCTTC.

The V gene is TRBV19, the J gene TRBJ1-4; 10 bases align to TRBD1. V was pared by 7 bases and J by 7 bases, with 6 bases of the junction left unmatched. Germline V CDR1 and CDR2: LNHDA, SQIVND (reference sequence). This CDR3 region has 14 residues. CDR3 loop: CASNPGQGLEKLFF. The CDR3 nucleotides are TGTGCCAGTAATCCGGGACAGGGGCTTGAAAAACTGTTTTTT.

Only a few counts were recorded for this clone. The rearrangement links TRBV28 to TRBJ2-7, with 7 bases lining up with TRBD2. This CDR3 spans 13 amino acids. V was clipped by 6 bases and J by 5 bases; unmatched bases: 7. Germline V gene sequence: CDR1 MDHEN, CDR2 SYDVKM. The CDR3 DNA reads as TGTGCCAGCAGCCGCGGGGGTTGGAACGAGCAGTACTTC. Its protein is CASSRGGWNEQYF.

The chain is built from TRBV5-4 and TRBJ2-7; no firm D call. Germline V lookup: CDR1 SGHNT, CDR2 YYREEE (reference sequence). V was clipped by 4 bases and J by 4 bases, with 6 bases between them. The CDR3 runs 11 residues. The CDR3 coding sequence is TGTGCCAGCAGCACCACATACGAGCAGTACTTC. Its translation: CASSTTYEQYF.

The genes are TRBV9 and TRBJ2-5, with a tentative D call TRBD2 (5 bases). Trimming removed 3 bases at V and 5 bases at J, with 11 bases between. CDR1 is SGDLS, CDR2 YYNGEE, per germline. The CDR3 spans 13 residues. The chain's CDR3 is CASSADLLETQYF. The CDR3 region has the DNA TGTGCCAGCAGCGCGGACTTACTGGAGACCCAGTACTTC.

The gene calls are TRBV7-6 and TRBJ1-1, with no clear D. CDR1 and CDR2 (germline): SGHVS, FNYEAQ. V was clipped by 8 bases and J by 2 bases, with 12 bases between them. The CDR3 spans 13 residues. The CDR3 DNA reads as TGTGCCAGCGAAGCGATTTTAAACACTGAAGCTTTCTTT. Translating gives CASEAILNTEAFF. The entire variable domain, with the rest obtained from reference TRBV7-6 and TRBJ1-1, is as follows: GAGVSQSPRYKVTKRGQDVALRCDPISGHVSLYWYRQALGQGPEFLTYFNYEAQQDKSGLPNDRFSAERPEGSISTLTIQRTEQRDSAMYRCASEAILNTEAFFGQGTRLTVV.

CDR3 sequence: CASSLGNLRGEQFF. The CDR3 coding sequence is TGTGCCAGCAGCTTAGGTAACCTACGAGGTGAGCAGTTCTTC. This rearrangement joins TRBV7-2 to TRBJ2-1; D call uncertain. Germline CDR1 and CDR2: SGHTA and FQGNSA. The CDR3 contains 14 residues. Trimming left V 1 base short and J 9 bases short, with 13 bases between.

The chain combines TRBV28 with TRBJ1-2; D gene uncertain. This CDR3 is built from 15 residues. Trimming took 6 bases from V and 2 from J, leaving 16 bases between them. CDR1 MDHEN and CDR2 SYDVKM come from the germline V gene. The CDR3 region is CASSASSGGNYGYTF. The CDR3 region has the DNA TGTGCCAGCAGCGCTTCGTCTGGAGGGAACTATGGCTACACCTTC.